These 8 T cell receptor beta chains were sequenced from one sample in a study of T cells after yellow fever vaccination. TCRdb reprocessed the 5' RACE reads via MiXCR and lists one record per CDR3 protein. This sample has around 56,000 distinct CDR3 sequences; about 5.6% occur once, and the top ten carry roughly 31%. The source was PBMCs, either bulk or a sorted T-cell subset (CD4+, CD8+, memory, or dextramer-sorted; not recorded which), collected on the day of the yellow fever booster vaccination. The source of these receptors is a man younger than 30 who received the YFV17D yellow fever vaccine.

The sample holds many counts of this clonotype. The chain employs TRBV12-3 or TRBV12-4 and TRBJ1-2; maybe TRBD1 (5 bases). This CDR3 spans 13 amino acids. V shed 8 bases and J shed 9 bases, with 19 bases lying between them. CDR3 nucleotide sequence: TGTGCCAGCGGGAAAGACAGACGTGGGAGCTACACCTTC. Protein product: CASGKDRRGSYTF.

This clonotype turned up a few times. J is TRBJ2-5 and V is TRBV11-2, with D hard to call. In germline, CDR1 is SGHAT, CDR2 FQNNGV. V gave up 7 bases and J gave up 7 bases, with 7 bases separating them. CDR3 length: 10 residues. CDR3 in DNA: TGTGCCAGCACCGCACCGACCCAGTACTTC. Translated: CASTAPTQYF.

In its sample, this clonotype was seen many times. The V gene is TRBV29-1, the J gene TRBJ2-1; TRBD2 matches at 10 bases. V gave up 5 bases and J gave up 3 bases; unmatched junction bases: 4. Per the germline V gene, CDR1 is SQVTM and CDR2 is ANQGSEA. The CDR3 spans 14 residues. The CDR3 DNA reads TGCAGCGTTTATAGCGGGGGGCTCTACAATGAGCAGTTCTTC. Amino acids: CSVYSGGLYNEQFF.

The chain employs TRBV27 and TRBJ1-2; no clear D. The CDR3 is made up of 14 amino acids. The germline gives CDR1 MNHEY, CDR2 SMNVEV (reference sequence). V was clipped by 2 bases and J by 4 bases, with 11 bases between them. The CDR3 DNA reads as TGTGCCAGCAGTTTAAGAGCGAGCCTCTATGGCTACACCTTC. This sequence encodes CASSLRASLYGYTF.

This sequence joins TRBV13 and TRBJ2-7, with 7 bases lining up with TRBD1. After removal of 4 bases from V and 3 bases from J, the junction contained 9 bases not matched to a gene. The CDR3 totals 15 residues. Germline CDR1 reads PRHDT; CDR2 reads FYEKMQ (reference sequence). The CDR3 DNA follows: TGTGCCAGCAGCTCTGAGCCCGGGACAGACTACGAGCAGTACTTC. This encodes CASSSEPGTDYEQYF. Together with reference TRBV13 and TRBJ2-7, the CDR3 gives the full variable domain: AAGVIQSPRHLIKEKRETATLKCYPIPRHDTVYWYQQGPGQDPQFLISFYEKMQSDKGSIPDRFSAQQFSDYHSELNMSSLELGDSALYFCASSSEPGTDYEQYFGPGTRLTVT.

This clonotype showed up many times. The gene calls are TRBV5-1 and TRBJ1-6; D is possibly TRBD1 (5 bases). V dropped 0 bases and J dropped 10 bases, with 17 bases sitting between them. The CDR3 sequence is 16 residues long. The germline V gene has CDR1 SGHRS and CDR2 YFSETQ. The CDR3 reads CASSLGAGESESPLHF. In nucleotides, the CDR3 is TGCGCCAGCAGCTTGGGTGCGGGGGAATCAGAATCACCCCTCCACTTT. Filled out from reference TRBV5-1 and TRBJ1-6, the complete variable domain reads KAGVTQTPRYLIKTRGQQVTLSCSPISGHRSVSWYQQTPGQGLQFLFEYFSETQRNKGNFPGRFSGRQFSNSRSEMNVSTLELGDSALYLCASSLGAGESESPLHFGNGTRLTVT.

For this clonotype: One base away lies a much larger clone, so this may be a sequencing read error. The rearrangement links TRBV20-1 to TRBJ2-1; TRBD2 matches 11 bases. The CDR3 contains 15 residues. Germline V gives CDR1 DFQATT, CDR2 SNEGSKA (reference sequence). CDR3 region: CCAIPGLADYNEQFF. CDR3 bases: TGCTGTGCGATTCCGGGACTAGCGGATTACAATGAGCAGTTCTTC.

This rearrangement joins TRBV3-1 to TRBJ2-7; D may correspond to TRBD1 or TRBD2 (5 bases each). This CDR3 contains 13 residues. The germline CDR1 and CDR2 sequences are LGHDT and YNNKEL (reference sequence). V shed 5 bases and J shed 5 bases, with 13 bases lying between them. CDR3 coding DNA: TGTGCCAGCAGCGATGACAGCGGCAACGAGCAGTACTTC. It specifies CASSDDSGNEQYF.